The rows below give T cell receptor beta chains drawn from one sample of a study of blood T cell repertoires in COVID-19. Assay used: immunoSEQ multiplex PCR; TCRdb lists only in-frame clones, some missing. The data contain fewer than 200,000 clones, 75% to 85% of them singletons. Material: PBMCs or T cells enriched from blood (not recorded which). The source of these receptors is a man aged 45-60 years who had recovered from COVID-19. CDR3s include the opening cysteine and the closing phenylalanine or tryptophan. The D gene is left open where the match is weak. Clone size is stated in some rows and not others, as once, few, many or a class when expanded.

v_gene: TRBV12-5; j_gene: TRBJ2-1; d_gene: TRBD1; abundance: NA; CDR3nt: TGTGCTAGTGGTTCGGGACAGGGGTCCTACAATGAGCAGTTCTTC; CDR3aa: CASGSGQGSYNEQFF
v_gene: TRBV2; j_gene: TRBJ1-6; d_gene: NA; abundance: few; CDR3nt: TGTGCCAGCACCATTAGTAATTCACCCCTCCACTTT; CDR3aa: CASTISNSPLHF
v_gene: TRBV5-1; j_gene: TRBJ1-2; d_gene: TRBD1; abundance: few; CDR3nt: TGCGCCAGCAGCCCGGGACAGGGGATCTCTAGCTATGGCTACACCTTC; CDR3aa: CASSPGQGISSYGYTF
v_gene: TRBV18; j_gene: TRBJ2-3; d_gene: TRBD1; abundance: NA; CDR3nt: TGTGCCAGCTCAACGACAGGGGCAGTAGGAGATACGCAGTATTTT; CDR3aa: CASSTTGAVGDTQYF
v_gene: TRBV7-9; j_gene: TRBJ2-7; d_gene: TRBD1; abundance: NA; CDR3nt: TGTGCCAGCAGCCCGGACAGGCCCCCACTCTACGAGCAGTACTTC; CDR3aa: CASSPDRPPLYEQYF
v_gene: TRBV30; j_gene: TRBJ1-1; d_gene: NA; abundance: NA; CDR3nt: TGTGCCTGGCGGCGGGAGGGCACTGAAGCTTTCTTT; CDR3aa: CAWRREGTEAFF
v_gene: TRBV30; j_gene: TRBJ1-2; d_gene: NA; abundance: NA; CDR3nt: TGTGCCTCGCCGCGGGGCTATGGCTACACCTTC; CDR3aa: CASPRGYGYTF
v_gene: TRBV18; j_gene: TRBJ1-1; d_gene: NA; abundance: NA; CDR3nt: TGTGCCAGCTCAAGTAGAGAACTACGGTACACTGAAGCTTTCTTT; CDR3aa: CASSSRELRYTEAFF
v_gene: TRBV6-6; j_gene: TRBJ1-5; d_gene: TRBD1; abundance: NA; CDR3nt: TGTGCCAGCAGTCCTAGTACAGGGGGTCAGCCCCAGCATTTT; CDR3aa: CASSPSTGGQPQHF
v_gene: TRBV6-5; j_gene: TRBJ2-7; d_gene: TRBD1; abundance: NA; CDR3nt: TGTGCCAGCAGACGGGGACAGGGGGCAAGCGAGCAGTACTTC; CDR3aa: CASRRGQGASEQYF
v_gene: TRBV18; j_gene: TRBJ1-2; d_gene: TRBD1; abundance: NA; CDR3nt: TGTGCCAGCTCCAAAGGAGACAGGGGAGGGTATGGCTACACCTTC; CDR3aa: CASSKGDRGGYGYTF
v_gene: TRBV29-1; j_gene: TRBJ1-2; d_gene: TRBD1; abundance: NA; CDR3nt: TGCAGCTTCTCGACAGGGGAGGCGAACGGCTACACCTTC; CDR3aa: CSFSTGEANGYTF
v_gene: TRBV27; j_gene: TRBJ1-1; d_gene: NA; abundance: NA; CDR3nt: TGTGCCAGCAGTTTATCTATGTATCGGAGGGCTTTCTTT; CDR3aa: CASSLSMYRRAFF
v_gene: TRBV12-3/TRBV12-4; j_gene: TRBJ1-3; d_gene: NA; abundance: NA; CDR3nt: TGTGCCAGCACCAAATCTGGAAACACCATATATTTT; CDR3aa: CASTKSGNTIYF
v_gene: TRBV27; j_gene: TRBJ2-1; d_gene: TRBD2; abundance: NA; CDR3nt: TGTGCCAGCAGTTCGAGACTAGCGGGGGGTCAAAGCTCCTACAATGAGCAGTTCTTC; CDR3aa: CASSSRLAGGQSSYNEQFF
v_gene: TRBV5-1; j_gene: TRBJ2-1; d_gene: TRBD2; abundance: NA; CDR3nt: TGCGCCAGCCGCTTTCTAGCGGGGGCCCTAAATGAGCAGTTCTTC; CDR3aa: CASRFLAGALNEQFF
v_gene: TRBV18; j_gene: TRBJ1-5; d_gene: TRBD1; abundance: NA; CDR3nt: TGTGCCAGCTCGTCATTGGAGGGGGCTGGACAGCCCCAGCATTTT; CDR3aa: CASSSLEGAGQPQHF
v_gene: TRBV5-1; j_gene: TRBJ1-6; d_gene: TRBD1; abundance: NA; CDR3nt: TGCGCCAGCAGCCCGGGGGACAGGGGGCCCCTTCCCCTCCACTTT; CDR3aa: CASSPGDRGPLPLHF
v_gene: TRBV30; j_gene: TRBJ2-1; d_gene: TRBD2; abundance: NA; CDR3nt: TGTGCCTGGAGAAGCGGGGGGTCCAACAATGAGCAGTTCTTC; CDR3aa: CAWRSGGSNNEQFF
v_gene: TRBV21-1; j_gene: TRBJ2-1; d_gene: NA; abundance: NA; CDR3nt: TGTGCCAGCAGCAACCCCATCAGGGGGCTTCACAATGAGCAGTTCTTC; CDR3aa: CASSNPIRGLHNEQFF
v_gene: TRBV11-3; j_gene: TRBJ2-1; d_gene: TRBD2; abundance: once; CDR3nt: TGTGCCAGCAGCTTAGAGGCTAGCGGGGGCTACAATGAGCAGTTCTTC; CDR3aa: CASSLEASGGYNEQFF
v_gene: TRBV2; j_gene: TRBJ2-7; d_gene: TRBD1; abundance: NA; CDR3nt: TGTGCCAGCAATGGACAGGTGAGGTCCTACGAGCAGTACTTC; CDR3aa: CASNGQVRSYEQYF
v_gene: TRBV27; j_gene: TRBJ1-1; d_gene: NA; abundance: NA; CDR3nt: TGTGCCAGCAGTTTTCCAGGGAAGAACACTGAAGCTTTCTTT; CDR3aa: CASSFPGKNTEAFF
v_gene: TRBV10-2; j_gene: TRBJ1-6; d_gene: TRBD1; abundance: NA; CDR3nt: TGCGCCAGCAGTGAGTCCCCCGGGACAGGGAATTCACCCCTCCACTTT; CDR3aa: CASSESPGTGNSPLHF
v_gene: TRBV4-1; j_gene: TRBJ1-5; d_gene: NA; abundance: NA; CDR3nt: TGCGCCAGCAGCCAAGATCCGTACGGCGCGGTTCAGCCCCAGCATTTT; CDR3aa: CASSQDPYGAVQPQHF
v_gene: TRBV5-1; j_gene: TRBJ1-3; d_gene: NA; abundance: NA; CDR3nt: TGCGCCAGCAGCTTTGGGGGGACTGGAAACACCATATATTTT; CDR3aa: CASSFGGTGNTIYF
v_gene: TRBV5-1; j_gene: TRBJ2-3; d_gene: NA; abundance: NA; CDR3nt: TGCGCCAGCAGCTTGGCCTTCACAGATACGCAGTATTTT; CDR3aa: CASSLAFTDTQYF
v_gene: TRBV19; j_gene: TRBJ1-5; d_gene: TRBD1; abundance: once; CDR3nt: TGTGCCAGTAGTCCGACAGGGACGAATCAGCCCCAGCATTTT; CDR3aa: CASSPTGTNQPQHF
v_gene: TRBV11-1; j_gene: TRBJ2-5; d_gene: NA; abundance: NA; CDR3nt: TGTGCCAGCAGCCCCCCTACAGGGATCCAAGAGACCCAGTACTTC; CDR3aa: CASSPPTGIQETQYF
v_gene: TRBV11-2; j_gene: TRBJ1-4; d_gene: NA; abundance: NA; CDR3nt: TGTGCCAGCAGCTTGGGGAATCGGGGGTGGAATGAAAAACTGTTTTTT; CDR3aa: CASSLGNRGWNEKLFF
v_gene: TRBV6-5; j_gene: TRBJ1-1; d_gene: TRBD1; abundance: NA; CDR3nt: TGTGCCAGCATTACAGGGGGAGGGAACACTGAAGCTTTCTTT; CDR3aa: CASITGGGNTEAFF
v_gene: TRBV28; j_gene: TRBJ1-1; d_gene: TRBD1; abundance: NA; CDR3nt: TGTGCCAGCAGTTCCGGGACAGGGGGAGGACGGACTGAAGCTTTCTTT; CDR3aa: CASSSGTGGGRTEAFF
v_gene: TRBV25-1; j_gene: TRBJ2-3; d_gene: TRBD2; abundance: NA; CDR3nt: TGTGCCAGCAGTCCCCGATGGGGTAGCGGGGGGGCCGGAGATACGCAGTATTTT; CDR3aa: CASSPRWGSGGAGDTQYF
v_gene: TRBV27; j_gene: TRBJ1-2; d_gene: NA; abundance: NA; CDR3nt: TGTGCCAGCAGTCCGCAGACTAACTATGGCTACACCTTC; CDR3aa: CASSPQTNYGYTF
v_gene: TRBV30; j_gene: TRBJ1-1; d_gene: NA; abundance: once; CDR3nt: TGTGCCTGGAGTGTACCGCACTCCTTCCGGGTTGGCACTGAAGCTTTCTTT; CDR3aa: CAWSVPHSFRVGTEAFF
v_gene: TRBV10-3; j_gene: TRBJ2-5; d_gene: NA; abundance: NA; CDR3nt: TGTGCCATCAGTGAGTCGGCCAGGGCTAGGGTGGAGACCCAGTACTTC; CDR3aa: CAISESARARVETQYF
v_gene: TRBV7-8; j_gene: TRBJ1-6; d_gene: NA; abundance: NA; CDR3nt: TGTGCCAGCAGCGATATTATCCCAGCCTCAGGAACCAATTTTAATTCACCCCTCCACTTT; CDR3aa: CASSDIIPASGTNFNSPLHF
v_gene: TRBV5-1; j_gene: TRBJ2-7; d_gene: NA; abundance: NA; CDR3nt: TGCGCCAGCAGCTTGGGGTCAGGCAACTCCTACGAGCAGTACTTC; CDR3aa: CASSLGSGNSYEQYF
v_gene: TRBV19; j_gene: TRBJ1-1; d_gene: TRBD1; abundance: NA; CDR3nt: TGTGCCAGTAAAGTTTCCCGGGACAGGGTGAACACTGAAGCTTTCTTT; CDR3aa: CASKVSRDRVNTEAFF
v_gene: TRBV3-1/TRBV3-2; j_gene: TRBJ2-3; d_gene: NA; abundance: NA; CDR3nt: TGTGCCAGCAGCCGCCCGGGACTGCTCACCTATACGCAGTATTTT; CDR3aa: CASSRPGLLTYTQYF
v_gene: TRBV11-2; j_gene: TRBJ1-2; d_gene: TRBD1; abundance: NA; CDR3nt: TGTGCCAGCAGCCCGACAGGGGGCCTAGGCTACACCTTC; CDR3aa: CASSPTGGLGYTF
v_gene: TRBV11-2; j_gene: TRBJ2-1; d_gene: TRBD2; abundance: NA; CDR3nt: TGTGCCAGCAGGAGCCCGGGACTAGCGGGGGGGCGAAATGAGCAGTTCTTC; CDR3aa: CASRSPGLAGGRNEQFF
v_gene: TRBV11-2; j_gene: TRBJ1-5; d_gene: TRBD1; abundance: NA; CDR3nt: TGTGCCAGCAGCTTAGGAGGGACAGGGAATCAGCCCCAGCATTTT; CDR3aa: CASSLGGTGNQPQHF
v_gene: TRBV11-2; j_gene: TRBJ1-2; d_gene: NA; abundance: NA; CDR3nt: TGTGCCAGCAGCTTCGGGGGGCACAACTATGGCTACACCTTC; CDR3aa: CASSFGGHNYGYTF
v_gene: TRBV6-5; j_gene: TRBJ2-3; d_gene: TRBD2; abundance: once; CDR3nt: TGTGCCAGCAGAGCTAGCGGGGCCGGCACAGATACGCAGTATTTT; CDR3aa: CASRASGAGTDTQYF
v_gene: TRBV2; j_gene: TRBJ1-5; d_gene: TRBD1; abundance: NA; CDR3nt: TGTGCCAGCAGTGCCTCACAGGGGTCGAGGCAGCCCCAGCATTTT; CDR3aa: CASSASQGSRQPQHF
v_gene: TRBV18; j_gene: TRBJ1-4; d_gene: NA; abundance: NA; CDR3nt: TGTGCCAGCTCACCACGGCAGGGAAGAAATGAAAAACTGTTTTTT; CDR3aa: CASSPRQGRNEKLFF
v_gene: TRBV2; j_gene: TRBJ1-2; d_gene: TRBD1; abundance: NA; CDR3nt: TGTGCCAGCACGAGGGACAGCAGCTATGGCTACACCTTC; CDR3aa: CASTRDSSYGYTF
v_gene: TRBV30; j_gene: TRBJ2-1; d_gene: TRBD2; abundance: NA; CDR3nt: TGTGCCTGGAGTGTAAGTAGGACTAGCGGGGCCCTCGATGAGCAGTTCTTC; CDR3aa: CAWSVSRTSGALDEQFF
v_gene: TRBV27; j_gene: TRBJ1-5; d_gene: TRBD1; abundance: NA; CDR3nt: TGTGCCAGCAGCCCGACAGGGAGCAATCAGCCCCAGCATTTT; CDR3aa: CASSPTGSNQPQHF